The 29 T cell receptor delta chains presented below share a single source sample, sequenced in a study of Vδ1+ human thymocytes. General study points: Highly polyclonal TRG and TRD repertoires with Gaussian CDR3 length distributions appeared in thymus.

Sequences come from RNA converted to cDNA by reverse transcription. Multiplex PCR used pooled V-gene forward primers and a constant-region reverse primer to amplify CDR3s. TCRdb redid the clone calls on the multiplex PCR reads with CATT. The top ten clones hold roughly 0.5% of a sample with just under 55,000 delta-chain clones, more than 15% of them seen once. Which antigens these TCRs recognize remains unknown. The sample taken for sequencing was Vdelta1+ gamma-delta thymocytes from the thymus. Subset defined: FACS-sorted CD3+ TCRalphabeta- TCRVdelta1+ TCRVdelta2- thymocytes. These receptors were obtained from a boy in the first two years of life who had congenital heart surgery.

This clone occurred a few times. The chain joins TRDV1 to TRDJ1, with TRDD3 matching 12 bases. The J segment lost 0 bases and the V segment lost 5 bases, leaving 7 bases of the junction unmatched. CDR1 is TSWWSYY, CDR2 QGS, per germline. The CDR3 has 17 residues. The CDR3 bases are TGTGCTCTTGGGCTGTACTGGGGGATACAGGACACCGATAAACTCATCTTT. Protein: CALGLYWGIQDTDKLIF.

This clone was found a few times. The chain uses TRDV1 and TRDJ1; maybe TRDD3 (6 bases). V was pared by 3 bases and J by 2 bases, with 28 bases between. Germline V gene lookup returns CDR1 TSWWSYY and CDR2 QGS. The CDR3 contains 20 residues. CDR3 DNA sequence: TGTGCTCTTGGGGACTCTCAGTTCCGGCGGCTACTGGGACCTACCGATAAACTCATCTTT. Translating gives CALGDSQFRRLLGPTDKLIF.

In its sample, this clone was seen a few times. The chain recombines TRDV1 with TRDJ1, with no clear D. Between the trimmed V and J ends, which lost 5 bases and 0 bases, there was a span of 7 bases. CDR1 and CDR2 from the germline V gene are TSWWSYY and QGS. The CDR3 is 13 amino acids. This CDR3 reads CALGSYYTDKLIF. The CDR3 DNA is TGTGCTCTTGGGAGTTACTACACCGATAAACTCATCTTT.

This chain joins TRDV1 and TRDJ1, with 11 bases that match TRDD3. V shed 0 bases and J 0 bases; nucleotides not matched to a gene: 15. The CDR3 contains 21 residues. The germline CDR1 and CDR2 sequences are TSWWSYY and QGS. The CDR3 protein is CALGELPTYWGIMKYTDKLIF. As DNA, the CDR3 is TGTGCTCTTGGGGAACTCCCTACGTACTGGGGGATAATGAAGTACACCGATAAACTCATCTTT.

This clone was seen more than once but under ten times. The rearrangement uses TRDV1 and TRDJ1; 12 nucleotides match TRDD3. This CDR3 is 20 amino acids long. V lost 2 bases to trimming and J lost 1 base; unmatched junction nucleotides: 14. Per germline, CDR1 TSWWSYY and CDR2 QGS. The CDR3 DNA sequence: TGTGCTCTTGGGGAAACGATCGGCTGGGGGATACGAGGAGGCACCGATAAACTCATCTTT. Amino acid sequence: CALGETIGWGIRGGTDKLIF.

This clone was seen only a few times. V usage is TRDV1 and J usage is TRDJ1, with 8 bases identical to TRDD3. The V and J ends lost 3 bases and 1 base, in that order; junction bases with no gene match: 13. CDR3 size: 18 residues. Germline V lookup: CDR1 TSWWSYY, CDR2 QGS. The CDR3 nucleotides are TGTGCTCTTGGGGACCTTTACCGTACTGGGGGTTTCACCGATAAACTCATCTTT. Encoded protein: CALGDLYRTGGFTDKLIF.

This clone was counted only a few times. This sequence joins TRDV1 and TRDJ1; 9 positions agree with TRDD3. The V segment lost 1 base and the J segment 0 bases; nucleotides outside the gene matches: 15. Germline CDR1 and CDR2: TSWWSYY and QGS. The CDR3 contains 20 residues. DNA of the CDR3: TGTGCTCTTGGGGAACCGAACCTGCTGGGGGATTCTACTTACACCGATAAACTCATCTTT. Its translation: CALGEPNLLGDSTYTDKLIF.

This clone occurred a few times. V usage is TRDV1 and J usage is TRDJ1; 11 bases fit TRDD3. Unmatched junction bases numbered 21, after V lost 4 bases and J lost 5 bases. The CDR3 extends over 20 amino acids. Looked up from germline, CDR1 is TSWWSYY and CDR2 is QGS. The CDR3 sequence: CALGVGPSYEFWGIQDKLIF. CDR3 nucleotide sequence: TGTGCTCTTGGGGTCGGACCTTCCTACGAATTCTGGGGGATACAGGATAAACTCATCTTT.

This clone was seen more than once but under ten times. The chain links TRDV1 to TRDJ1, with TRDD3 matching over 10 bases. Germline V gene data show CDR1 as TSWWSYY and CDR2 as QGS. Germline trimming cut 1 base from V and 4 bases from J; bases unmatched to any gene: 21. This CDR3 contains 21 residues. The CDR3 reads CALGEHLLRPILGDPLDKLIF. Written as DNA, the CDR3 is TGTGCTCTTGGGGAACACCTCCTACGACCTATACTGGGGGATCCCCTCGATAAACTCATCTTT.

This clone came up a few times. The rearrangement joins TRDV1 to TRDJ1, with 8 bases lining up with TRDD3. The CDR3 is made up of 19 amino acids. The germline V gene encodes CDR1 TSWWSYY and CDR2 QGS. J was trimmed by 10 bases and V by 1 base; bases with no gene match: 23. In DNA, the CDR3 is TGTGCTCTTGGGGAACCCCACTCTACCGGGATACGGTCCTGGTCTGGACTCATCTTT. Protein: CALGEPHSTGIRSWSGLIF.

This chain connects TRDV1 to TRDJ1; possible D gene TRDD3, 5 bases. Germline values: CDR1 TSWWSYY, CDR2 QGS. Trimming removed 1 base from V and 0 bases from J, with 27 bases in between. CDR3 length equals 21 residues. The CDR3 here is CALGERRPQGNVNPYTDKLIF. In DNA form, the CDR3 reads TGTGCTCTTGGGGAACGAAGGCCACAGGGGAATGTCAACCCGTACACCGATAAACTCATCTTT.

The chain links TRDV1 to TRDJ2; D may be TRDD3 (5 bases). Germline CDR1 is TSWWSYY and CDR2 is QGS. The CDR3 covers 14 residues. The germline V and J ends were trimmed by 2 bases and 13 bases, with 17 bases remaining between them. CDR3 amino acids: CALGEWLAAGALFF. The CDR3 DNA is TGTGCTCTTGGGGAATGGCTCGCTGCGGGGGCACTCTTCTTT.

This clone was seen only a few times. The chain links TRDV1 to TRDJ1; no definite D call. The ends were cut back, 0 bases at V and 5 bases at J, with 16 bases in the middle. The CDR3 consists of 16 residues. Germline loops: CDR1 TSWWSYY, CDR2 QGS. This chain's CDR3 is CALGELLSDTRDKLIF. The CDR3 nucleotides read TGTGCTCTTGGGGAACTATTGTCTGACACACGTGATAAACTCATCTTT.

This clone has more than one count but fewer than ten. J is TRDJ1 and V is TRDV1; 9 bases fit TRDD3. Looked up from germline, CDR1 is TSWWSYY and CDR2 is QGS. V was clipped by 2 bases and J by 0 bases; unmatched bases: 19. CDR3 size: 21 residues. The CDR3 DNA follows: TGTGCTCTTGGGGAAACGCCCCGCCCGTACTGGGGGACCCCCGACACCGATAAACTCATCTTT. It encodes CALGETPRPYWGTPDTDKLIF.

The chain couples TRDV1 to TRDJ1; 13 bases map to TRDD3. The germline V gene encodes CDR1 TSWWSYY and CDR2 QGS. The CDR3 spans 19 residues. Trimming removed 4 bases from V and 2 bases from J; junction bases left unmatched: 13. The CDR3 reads CALGALEYWGIRGTDKLIF. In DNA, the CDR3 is TGTGCTCTTGGGGCCTTAGAGTACTGGGGGATACGTGGTACCGATAAACTCATCTTT.

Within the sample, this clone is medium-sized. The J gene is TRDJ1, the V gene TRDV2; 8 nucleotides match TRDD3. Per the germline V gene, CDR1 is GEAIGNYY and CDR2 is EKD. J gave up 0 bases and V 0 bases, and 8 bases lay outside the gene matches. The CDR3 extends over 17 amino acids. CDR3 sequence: CACDTRGYYGNTDKLIF. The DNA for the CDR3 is TGTGCCTGTGACACCAGGGGATACTACGGCAACACCGATAAACTCATCTTT.

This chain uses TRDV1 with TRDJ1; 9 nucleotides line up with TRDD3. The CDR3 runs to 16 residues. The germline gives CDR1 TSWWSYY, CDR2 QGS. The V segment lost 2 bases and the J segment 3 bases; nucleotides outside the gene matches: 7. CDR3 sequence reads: CALGETAGGFADKLIF. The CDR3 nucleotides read TGTGCTCTTGGGGAAACGGCTGGGGGATTCGCCGATAAACTCATCTTT.

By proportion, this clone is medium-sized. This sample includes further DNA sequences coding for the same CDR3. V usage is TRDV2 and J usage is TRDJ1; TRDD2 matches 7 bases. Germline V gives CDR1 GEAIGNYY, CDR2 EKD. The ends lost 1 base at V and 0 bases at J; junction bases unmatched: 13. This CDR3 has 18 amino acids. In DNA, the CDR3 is TGTGCCTGTGACACTTTCCTACCCAAGACACCGTACACCGATAAACTCATCTTT. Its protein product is CACDTFLPKTPYTDKLIF.

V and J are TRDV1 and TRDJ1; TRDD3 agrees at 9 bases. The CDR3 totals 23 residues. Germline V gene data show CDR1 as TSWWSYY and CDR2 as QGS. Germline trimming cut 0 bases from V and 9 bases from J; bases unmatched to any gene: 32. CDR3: CALGELRPAFLGYWGNWTWELIF. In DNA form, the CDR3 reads TGTGCTCTTGGGGAACTTAGGCCGGCCTTCCTCGGGTACTGGGGGAATTGGACGTGGGAACTCATCTTT.

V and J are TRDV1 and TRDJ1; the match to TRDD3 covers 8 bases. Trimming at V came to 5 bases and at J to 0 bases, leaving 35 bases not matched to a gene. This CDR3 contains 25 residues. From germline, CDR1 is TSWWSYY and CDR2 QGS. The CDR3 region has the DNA TGTGCTCTTGGGACCCCCCACTTTTCTACTCACAAGGGGACTGGGGGTCCCCCGTACACCGATAAACTCATCTTT. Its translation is CALGTPHFSTHKGTGGPPYTDKLIF.

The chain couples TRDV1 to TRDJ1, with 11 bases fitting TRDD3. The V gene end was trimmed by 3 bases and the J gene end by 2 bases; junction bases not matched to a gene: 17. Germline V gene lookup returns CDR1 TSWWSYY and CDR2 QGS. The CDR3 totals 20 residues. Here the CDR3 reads CALGEYPPSSGGYCTDKLIF. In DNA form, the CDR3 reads TGTGCTCTTGGGGAGTACCCTCCCTCTTCTGGGGGATACTGTACCGATAAACTCATCTTT.

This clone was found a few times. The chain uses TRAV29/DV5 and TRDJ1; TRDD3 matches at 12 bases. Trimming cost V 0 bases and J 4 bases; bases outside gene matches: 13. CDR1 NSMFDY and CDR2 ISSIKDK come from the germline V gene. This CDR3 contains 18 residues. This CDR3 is CAASDMAHLGDTLDKLIF. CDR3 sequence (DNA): TGTGCAGCAAGCGACATGGCTCACCTGGGGGATACGCTCGATAAACTCATCTTT.

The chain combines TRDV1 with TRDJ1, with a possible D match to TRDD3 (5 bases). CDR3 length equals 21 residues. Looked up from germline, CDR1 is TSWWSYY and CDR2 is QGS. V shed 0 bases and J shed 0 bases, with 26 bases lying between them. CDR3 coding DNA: TGTGCTCTTGGGGAACTGGACCCCCGTACTAGTCAGGGGAAGTACACCGATAAACTCATCTTT. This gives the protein CALGELDPRTSQGKYTDKLIF.

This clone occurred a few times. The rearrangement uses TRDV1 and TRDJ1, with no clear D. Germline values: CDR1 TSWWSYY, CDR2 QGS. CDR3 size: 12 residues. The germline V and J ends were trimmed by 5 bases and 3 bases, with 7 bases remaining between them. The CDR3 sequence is CALGWAPDKLIF. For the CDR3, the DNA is TGTGCTCTTGGGTGGGCCCCCGATAAACTCATCTTT.

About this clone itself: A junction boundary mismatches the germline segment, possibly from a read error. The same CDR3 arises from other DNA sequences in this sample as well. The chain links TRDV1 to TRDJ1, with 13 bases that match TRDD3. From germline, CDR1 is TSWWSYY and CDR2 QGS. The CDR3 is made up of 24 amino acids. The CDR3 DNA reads TGTGCTCTTGGGGAACTAGCCCCTACCAATACTGGGGGATACGCGGGATATGGGTGCGATAAACTCATATTT. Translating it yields CALGELAPTNTGGYAGYGCDKLIF.

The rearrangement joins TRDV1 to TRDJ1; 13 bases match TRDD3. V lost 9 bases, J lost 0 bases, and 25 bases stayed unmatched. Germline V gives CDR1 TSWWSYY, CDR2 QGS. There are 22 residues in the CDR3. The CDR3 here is CALPGPGRRTGGYALYTDKLIF. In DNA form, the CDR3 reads TGTGCTCTGCCGGGGCCGGGGAGGCGTACTGGGGGATACGCTTTGTACACCGATAAACTCATCTTT.

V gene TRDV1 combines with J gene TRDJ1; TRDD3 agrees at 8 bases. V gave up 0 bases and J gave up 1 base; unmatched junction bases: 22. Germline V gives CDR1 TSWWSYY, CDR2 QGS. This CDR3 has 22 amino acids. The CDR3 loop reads CALGELNCPRTRWGIPTDKLIF. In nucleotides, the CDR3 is TGTGCTCTTGGGGAACTCAACTGCCCACGCACTCGGTGGGGGATCCCCACCGATAAACTCATCTTT.

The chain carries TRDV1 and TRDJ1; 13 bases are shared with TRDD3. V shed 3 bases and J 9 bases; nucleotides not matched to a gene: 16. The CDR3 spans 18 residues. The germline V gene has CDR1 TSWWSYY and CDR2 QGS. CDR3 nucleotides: TGTGCTCTTGGGGAGATTCCTGAGGTACTGGGGGATACGGGGGAACTCATCTTT. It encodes CALGEIPEVLGDTGELIF.

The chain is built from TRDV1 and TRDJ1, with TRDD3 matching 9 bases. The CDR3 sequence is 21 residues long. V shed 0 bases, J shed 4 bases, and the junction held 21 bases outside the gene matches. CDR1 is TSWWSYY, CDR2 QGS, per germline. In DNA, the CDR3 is TGTGCTCTTGGGGAACTAGTGAGGCGTGCCGGGGGATACTCTACTAGCGATAAACTCATCTTT. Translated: CALGELVRRAGGYSTSDKLIF.